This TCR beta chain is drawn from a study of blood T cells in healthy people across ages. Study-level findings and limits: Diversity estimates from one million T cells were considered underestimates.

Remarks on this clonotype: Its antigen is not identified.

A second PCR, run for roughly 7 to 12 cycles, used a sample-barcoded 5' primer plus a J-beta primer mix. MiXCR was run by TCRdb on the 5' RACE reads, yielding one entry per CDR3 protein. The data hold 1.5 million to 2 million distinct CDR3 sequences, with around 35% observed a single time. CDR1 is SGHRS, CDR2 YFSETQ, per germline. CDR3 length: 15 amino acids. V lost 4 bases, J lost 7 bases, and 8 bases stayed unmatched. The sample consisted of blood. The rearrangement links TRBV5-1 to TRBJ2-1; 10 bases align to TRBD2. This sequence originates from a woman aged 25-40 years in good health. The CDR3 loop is CASSPGLADRNEQFF. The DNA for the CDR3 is TGCGCCAGCAGCCCAGGACTAGCGGACCGTAATGAGCAGTTCTTC.